These 23 T cell receptor beta chains originate from one sample sequenced in a study of blood T cell repertoires in COVID-19. The table came from immunoSEQ multiplex PCR; TCRdb's copy has only in-frame clones and leaves some out. The sample has about 62,000 clones; over 75% are singletons. What was sequenced was peripheral blood. The receptor source for this set is a woman aged 60 to 75 with COVID-19, enrolled during active disease.

The chain recombines TRBV27 with TRBJ2-7; tentatively, D is TRBD1 (6 bases). Germline loops: CDR1 MNHEY, CDR2 SMNVEV (reference sequence). This CDR3 is built from 15 residues. Trimming removed 0 bases at V and 3 bases at J, with 12 bases between. The chain's CDR3 is CASSLSTGTHYEQYF. For the CDR3, the DNA is TGTGCCAGCAGTTTATCCACGGGGACACACTACGAGCAGTACTTC.

This clone was seen more than once but under ten times. This chain links TRBV19 with TRBJ2-5, with unresolved D. The CDR3 totals 13 residues. CDR1 is LNHDA, CDR2 SQIVND, per germline (reference sequence). V shed 5 bases and J shed 0 bases, with 7 bases lying between them. The CDR3 sequence is CASSWADQETQYF. Here the CDR3 DNA reads TGTGCCAGTAGTTGGGCAGACCAAGAGACCCAGTACTTC.

The rearrangement joins TRBV6-5 to TRBJ1-6, with TRBD1 identical over 10 bases. The CDR3 has 14 residues. In germline, CDR1 is MNHEY, CDR2 SVGAGI. V lost 10 bases to trimming and J lost 10 bases; unmatched junction nucleotides: 10. CDR3 nucleotides: TGTGCCATCACTCCGGGACAGGGGCCCTCACCCCTCCACTTT. Residues: CAITPGQGPSPLHF.

The CDR3 DNA reads TGTGCCAGCTCACCAGACGCCAGGGCCGGTGGGGACACCATATATTTT. It yields the protein CASSPDARAGGDTIYF. The J gene is TRBJ1-3, the V gene TRBV18; possible D gene TRBD1, 5 bases. The ends were cut back, 2 bases at V and 8 bases at J, with 19 bases in the middle. Per the germline V gene, CDR1 is KGHSH and CDR2 is LQKENI. The length of the CDR3 is 16 residues.

The rearrangement joins TRBV5-1 to TRBJ2-2; TRBD2 matches at 12 bases. The V and J ends lost 4 bases and 9 bases, in that order; junction bases with no gene match: 13. The CDR3 runs 17 residues. CDR1 and CDR2 (germline): SGHRS, YFSETQ. As DNA, the CDR3 is TGCGCCAGCAGCGGCGGACTAGCGGGAAACAGGGGCCGGGAGCTGTTTTTT. Protein product: CASSGGLAGNRGRELFF.

The chain employs TRBV27 and TRBJ2-3; TRBD1 aligns across 9 bases. Trimming removed 5 bases from V and 4 bases from J; junction bases left unmatched: 10. The CDR3 covers 16 residues. Germline CDR1 reads MNHEY; CDR2 reads SMNVEV (reference sequence). The CDR3 DNA reads TGTGCCAGCAGTCTACTGGGACAGGGTGTTGCAGATACGCAGTATTTT. Translated: CASSLLGQGVADTQYF.

This chain links TRBV7-2 with TRBJ2-1; D might be TRBD2 (6 bases). With 3 bases removed from V and 2 bases from J, the gap between germline ends came to 17 bases. The CDR3 runs to 17 residues. The germline CDR1 and CDR2 sequences are SGHTA and FQGNSA. The CDR3 region is CASSFRSLGGAYNEQFF. CDR3 sequence (DNA): TGTGCCAGCAGCTTTAGGTCCTTGGGGGGTGCCTACAATGAGCAGTTCTTC.

This clone was seen a few times. The chain joins TRBV6-5 to TRBJ1-2; 7 nucleotides line up with TRBD1. The CDR3 is 15 residues long. Germline V gene lookup returns CDR1 MNHEY and CDR2 SVGAGI. Trimming at V came to 5 bases and at J to 4 bases, leaving 10 bases not matched to a gene. The CDR3 protein is CASSLSGTESYGYTF. CDR3 nucleotide sequence: TGTGCCAGCAGTCTTTCCGGGACAGAGTCCTATGGCTACACCTTC.

V usage is TRBV11-3 and J usage is TRBJ2-7, with 8 bases aligning to TRBD2. CDR1 SGHNT and CDR2 YENEEA come from the germline V gene. V was clipped by 1 base and J by 3 bases; unmatched bases: 2. The length of the CDR3 is 14 residues. In nucleotides, the CDR3 is TGTGCCAGCAGCTTAGTAGCGGGGAGCTACGAGCAGTACTTC. Its protein product is CASSLVAGSYEQYF.

The V call is TRBV13, the J call TRBJ2-2; TRBD1 agrees at 7 bases. Trimming took 5 bases from V and 7 from J; bases not matched to a gene: 10. The CDR3 sequence is 15 residues long. The germline CDR1 and CDR2 sequences are PRHDT and FYEKMQ (reference sequence). The CDR3 nucleotides are TGTGCCAGCAGCCCCCCCGTCGGGACAGTCGGGGAGCTGTTTTTT. It translates to CASSPPVGTVGELFF.

This chain connects TRBV7-9 to TRBJ1-4; TRBD1 might be the D (5 bases). The germline gives CDR1 SEHNR, CDR2 FQNEAQ (reference sequence). V gave up 1 base and J gave up 8 bases, with 11 bases separating them. This CDR3 has 14 amino acids. As DNA, the CDR3 is TGTGCCAGCAGCTTAGAGGGGCGCCAAGAAAAACTGTTTTTT. Translation gives CASSLEGRQEKLFF.

The chain joins TRBV5-1 to TRBJ2-5, with 7 bases aligning to TRBD2. Germline V CDR1 and CDR2: SGHRS, YFSETQ. This CDR3 is 14 amino acids long. Unmatched junction bases numbered 4, after V lost 4 bases and J lost 1 base. CDR3 amino acids: CASSLLASQETQYF. CDR3 in DNA: TGCGCCAGCAGCCTACTAGCGTCCCAAGAGACCCAGTACTTC. Variable domain in full (rest from reference TRBV5-1 and TRBJ2-5): KAGVTQTPRYLIKTRGQQVTLSCSPISGHRSVSWYQQTPGQGLQFLFEYFSETQRNKGNFPGRFSGRQFSNSRSEMNVSTLELGDSALYLCASSLLASQETQYFGPGTRLLVL.

The J gene is TRBJ1-5, the V gene TRBV4-1; D ambiguous. Trimming removed 3 bases from V and 3 bases from J, with 9 bases in between. CDR1 and CDR2 (germline): MGHRA, YSYEKL. The CDR3 consists of 14 residues. The CDR3 nucleotides read TGCGCCAGCAGCCAGGGCGGGGACAATCAGCCCCAGCATTTT. This gives the protein CASSQGGDNQPQHF.

The rearrangement uses TRBV4-1 and TRBJ1-1; 7 bases fit TRBD1. The CDR3 covers 16 residues. V trimming: 0 bases; J trimming: 0 bases; junction bases outside the gene matches: 4. CDR1 and CDR2 from the germline V gene are MGHRA and YSYEKL. The CDR3 DNA reads as TGCGCCAGCAGCCAAGATCCTGGGACAGTGAACACTGAAGCTTTCTTT. Encoded protein: CASSQDPGTVNTEAFF.

The CDR3 reads CASRRRGGARASPQHF. CDR3 DNA: TGTGCCAGTAGGCGAAGAGGGGGAGCCAGGGCCTCGCCCCAGCATTTT. The rearrangement uses TRBV19 and TRBJ1-5; D is perhaps TRBD1 (6 bases). Trimming pared 6 bases from V and 9 bases from J, leaving 24 bases between. Germline V lookup: CDR1 LNHDA, CDR2 SQIVND (reference sequence). CDR3 length: 16 residues. The entire variable domain, with the rest obtained from reference TRBV19 and TRBJ1-5, is as follows: DGGITQSPKYLFRKEGQNVTLSCEQNLNHDAMYWYRQDPGQGLRLIYYSQIVNDFQKGDIAEGYSVSREKKESFPLTVTSAQKNPTAFYLCASRRRGGARASPQHFGDGTRLSIL.

The J gene is TRBJ1-1, the V gene TRBV4-3; D possibly corresponds to TRBD1 (5 bases). The CDR3 is made up of 15 amino acids. From germline, CDR1 is LGHNA and CDR2 YSLEER. Trimming took 0 bases from V and 4 from J, leaving 12 bases between them. The CDR3 DNA follows: TGCGCCAGCAGCCAAGATCCGGGGGTACCCACTGAAGCTTTCTTT. Translating gives CASSQDPGVPTEAFF.

The chain employs TRBV7-3 and TRBJ2-1; 9 nucleotides agree with TRBD2. CDR3 size: 15 residues. CDR1 and CDR2 from the germline V gene are SGHTA and FQGTGA. V shed 6 bases, J shed 9 bases, and the junction held 12 bases outside the gene matches. The CDR3 sequence: CASSQGAGGAVEQFF. DNA of the CDR3: TGTGCCAGCAGTCAAGGGGCGGGAGGGGCGGTTGAGCAGTTCTTC.

The V and J genes are TRBV5-1 and TRBJ2-1; 11 bases map to TRBD2. The junction had 8 bases not matched to a gene; V was cut back by 5 bases and J by 4 bases. CDR1 SGHRS and CDR2 YFSETQ come from the germline V gene. This CDR3 contains 16 residues. The CDR3 is CASRAGTSGKYNEQFF. As DNA, the CDR3 is TGCGCCAGCAGGGCCGGGACTAGCGGAAAATACAATGAGCAGTTCTTC.

This clone showed up just a few times. The chain recombines TRBV6-5 with TRBJ1-1, with 8 bases that match TRBD1. Trimming took 10 bases from V and 7 from J; bases not matched to a gene: 8. This CDR3 is 12 amino acids long. CDR1 MNHEY and CDR2 SVGAGI come from the germline V gene. The DNA of the CDR3 is TGTGCCACCTCTGGACAGGGTATTGAAGCTTTCTTT. Protein product: CATSGQGIEAFF.

The chain uses TRBV3-1 (or the pseudogene TRBV3-2) and TRBJ1-2; D gene ambiguous. CDR3 length equals 13 residues. Germline values: CDR1 LGHDT, CDR2 YNNKEL (reference sequence). V lost 3 bases, J lost 1 base, and 6 bases lay in between. CDR3: CASSQGSNYGYTF. DNA of the CDR3: TGTGCCAGCAGCCAGGGGAGTAACTATGGCTACACCTTC.

CDR3 coding DNA: TGTGCCAGCAGTTTCAGGGTCGGGACAGGGATCGAAAAACTGTTTTTT. Its translation is CASSFRVGTGIEKLFF. V gene TRBV28 combines with J gene TRBJ1-4; 9 nucleotides line up with TRBD1. Germline loops: CDR1 MDHEN, CDR2 SYDVKM. With 3 bases clipped from V and 8 bases from J, the junction kept 10 bases outside the gene matches. The CDR3 runs 16 residues.

V and J are TRBV3-1 (or the pseudogene TRBV3-2) and TRBJ1-1; 9 bases are shared with TRBD1. J was trimmed by 2 bases and V by 4 bases; bases with no gene match: 2. CDR1 and CDR2 from the germline V gene are LGHDT and YNNKEL (reference sequence). This CDR3 is 14 amino acids long. CDR3 amino acids: CASSLTGGNTEAFF. DNA of the CDR3: TGTGCCAGCAGCCTCACAGGGGGCAACACTGAAGCTTTCTTT.

The rearrangement links TRBV27 to TRBJ2-1; 10 bases map to TRBD2. The trim removed 4 bases at V and 6 bases at J, leaving 12 bases unmatched. CDR1 and CDR2 from the germline V gene are MNHEY and SMNVEV (reference sequence). The CDR3 runs 17 residues. The CDR3, as DNA: TGTGCCAGCAGTTCCCTTCGGACTAGCGGTTTACCCAATGAGCAGTTCTTC. It codes for CASSSLRTSGLPNEQFF.